The 13 T cell receptor beta chains given below trace back to one sample, sequenced in a study of CD8 T cells in ankylosing spondylitis. Notes on the study in general: A TCR beta motif of about eight highly homologous variants appeared characteristic of ankylosing spondylitis blood.

Their antigens remain unidentified. Each CDR3 protein is one row after TCRdb ran MiXCR on the 5' RACE reads. The table lists about 800,000 distinct CDR3 sequences, 12% of them singletons. Material: blood, either unsorted or a sorted T cell fraction (not recorded which). The receptors stem from a male donor with ankylosing spondylitis.

J is TRBJ2-7 and V is TRBV11-2; 11 nucleotides align to TRBD2. With V trimmed by 3 bases and J by 5 bases, 6 bases remained unmatched. The CDR3 is made up of 15 amino acids. Germline V gives CDR1 SGHAT, CDR2 FQNNGV. DNA for the CDR3: TGTGCCAGCAGCTTCATCTCTAGCGGGGGGCACGAGCAGTACTTC. Protein sequence: CASSFISSGGHEQYF.

This clonotype was found once. The chain employs TRBV7-2 and TRBJ2-3; D is perhaps TRBD2 (6 bases). The V and J ends lost 5 bases and 7 bases respectively, with 13 bases between them. The CDR3 contains 13 residues. Germline-derived CDR1 and CDR2 are SGHTA and FQGNSA. In nucleotides, the CDR3 is TGTGCCAGCAGCCTCCCCGCGGGGAATACGCAGTATTTT. Translation: CASSLPAGNTQYF.

This clonotype was detected many times. The chain has TRBV9 and TRBJ1-6, with 7 positions matching TRBD1. The V and J ends lost 4 bases and 1 base, in that order; junction bases with no gene match: 8. The CDR3 totals 17 residues. CDR1 is SGDLS and CDR2 is YYNGEE in the germline V gene. Here the CDR3 DNA reads TGTGCCAGCAGCCGTGGACAGGATCGTTCCTATAATTCACCCCTCCACTTT. This translates into CASSRGQDRSYNSPLHF.

This chain links TRBV28 with TRBJ2-7; 9 bases match TRBD2. The germline V gene encodes CDR1 MDHEN and CDR2 SYDVKM. V was pared by 6 bases and J by 3 bases, with 9 bases of the junction left unmatched. The CDR3 has 15 residues. The CDR3 DNA follows: TGTGCCAGCAGATCACTCGCGGGAGGGGACTACGAGCAGTACTTC. This translates into CASRSLAGGDYEQYF.

As regards this clonotype: This may arise from a read error, as a much more abundant clone is one base away. V gene TRBV5-1 combines with J gene TRBJ1-4; D uncertain. Trimming cost V 0 bases and J 8 bases, with 11 bases left between them. Looked up from germline, CDR1 is SGHRS and CDR2 is YFSETQ. The CDR3 is made up of 14 amino acids. The CDR3 DNA reads as TGCGCCAGCAGCTTGGGCACCGAGCCGGAAAAACTGTTTTTT. It is translated as CASSLGTEPEKLFF.

This clonotype came up a few times. The chain recombines TRBV24-1 with TRBJ2-1; tentatively, D is TRBD1 (6 bases). The CDR3 contains 16 residues. Germline V gives CDR1 KGHDR, CDR2 SFDVKD. V was pared by 1 base and J by 6 bases, with 15 bases between. The CDR3 protein is CATSDLGAGDPNEQFF. In DNA, the CDR3 is TGTGCCACCAGTGATTTAGGGGCAGGGGACCCCAATGAGCAGTTCTTC.

The chain joins TRBV20-1 to TRBJ1-5; D is unclear. The CDR3 loop spans 14 amino acids. Germline V gene lookup returns CDR1 DFQATT and CDR2 SNEGSKA (reference sequence). The V gene lost 2 bases and the J gene lost 4 bases, with 12 bases spanning the gap. The CDR3 loop is CSARRRRGNQPQHF. In DNA, the CDR3 is TGCAGTGCTAGACGTCGACGGGGAAATCAGCCCCAGCATTTT.

The chain employs TRBV2 and TRBJ1-1; D not certain. The germline V gene has CDR1 SNHLY and CDR2 FYNNEI. The CDR3 is made up of 15 amino acids. The V end lost 4 bases, the J end lost 0 bases, and 12 bases lay between the germline ends. CDR3 nucleotides: TGTGCCAGCAGTGGGCTCTTGTATATGAACACTGAAGCTTTCTTT. The encoded protein is CASSGLLYMNTEAFF.

The chain links TRBV29-1 to TRBJ2-1; no firm D call. With 6 bases removed from V and 5 bases from J, the gap between germline ends came to 11 bases. Germline V CDR1 and CDR2: SQVTM, ANQGSEA. This CDR3 spans 12 amino acids. This CDR3 reads CSVDKIHNEQFF. CDR3 nucleotide sequence: TGCAGCGTCGACAAAATACACAATGAGCAGTTCTTC.

The rearrangement links TRBV4-3 to TRBJ2-2, with 9 bases matching TRBD2. In germline, CDR1 is LGHNA, CDR2 YSLEER. The length of the CDR3 is 16 residues. The junction had 5 bases not matched to a gene; V was cut back by 5 bases and J by 1 base. CDR3 DNA: TGCGCCAGCAGCACTCCTAGCGGGGAGAACACCGGGGAGCTGTTTTTT. Protein sequence: CASSTPSGENTGELFF.

The chain recombines TRBV18 with TRBJ1-3; the D is unclear. The CDR3 consists of 16 residues. V was pared by 3 bases and J by 0 bases, with 12 bases between. Germline V gives CDR1 KGHSH, CDR2 LQKENI. CDR3 amino acids: CASSPIQEISGNTIYF. The CDR3 DNA follows: TGTGCCAGCTCACCTATCCAGGAAATCTCTGGAAACACCATATATTTT.

This clonotype was seen a few times. This chain connects TRBV7-9 to TRBJ2-1, with a tentative D call TRBD1 (5 bases). Trimming shortened V by 1 base and J by 3 bases, and 10 bases separated the two germline ends. The germline gives CDR1 SEHNR, CDR2 FQNEAQ (reference sequence). CDR3 length: 15 amino acids. This chain's CDR3 is CASSLEYRRYNEQFF. The CDR3 DNA reads TGTGCCAGCAGCTTAGAGTACAGGCGCTACAATGAGCAGTTCTTC.

The table lists this clonotype with a few counts. The genes are TRBV5-5 and TRBJ1-2; D remains unclear. The CDR3 is made up of 13 amino acids. The V gene's germline CDR1 is SGHKS and CDR2 YYEKEE (reference sequence). With 3 bases removed from V and 7 bases from J, the gap between germline ends came to 13 bases. Written as DNA, the CDR3 is TGTGCCAGCAGCTCGTATTGGGCCGTTGGCTACACCTTC. Protein product: CASSSYWAVGYTF.